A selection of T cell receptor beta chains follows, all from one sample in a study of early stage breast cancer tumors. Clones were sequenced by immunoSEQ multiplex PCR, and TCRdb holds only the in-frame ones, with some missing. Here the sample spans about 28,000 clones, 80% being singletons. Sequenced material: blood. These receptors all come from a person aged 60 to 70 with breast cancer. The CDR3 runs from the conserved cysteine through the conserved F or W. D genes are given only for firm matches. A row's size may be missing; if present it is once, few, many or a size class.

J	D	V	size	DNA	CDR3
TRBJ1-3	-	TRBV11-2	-	TGTGCCAGCAGACGATCGCCCCCGCCGGTAGGAAACACCATATATTTT	CASRRSPPPVGNTIYF
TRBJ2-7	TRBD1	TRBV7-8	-	TGTGCCAGCAGCTTACGGGACAGGGGGCGCGAGCAGTACTTC	CASSLRDRGREQYF
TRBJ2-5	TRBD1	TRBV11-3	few	TGTGCCAGCAGCCCTGGGGACAGGGAGGGGACCCAGTACTTC	CASSPGDREGTQYF
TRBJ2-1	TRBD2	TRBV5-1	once	TGCGCCAGCAGCTTCGCTAGCGGGAGCCTAACCTACAATGAGCAGTTCTTC	CASSFASGSLTYNEQFF
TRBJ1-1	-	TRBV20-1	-	TGCAGTGCCTCAGGGAACACTGAAGCTTTCTTT	CSASGNTEAFF
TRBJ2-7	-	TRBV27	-	TGTGCCAGCACTACGCGGGACTCTCCCTACGAGCAGTACTTC	CASTTRDSPYEQYF
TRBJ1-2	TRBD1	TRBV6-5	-	TGTGCCAGCAGTCCATGGACAGGGAATAACTATGGCTACACCTTC	CASSPWTGNNYGYTF
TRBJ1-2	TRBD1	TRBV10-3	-	TGTGCCATTGGACAGGGTGGGACTAACTATGGCTACACCTTC	CAIGQGGTNYGYTF
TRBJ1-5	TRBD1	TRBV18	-	TGTGCCAGCTCACCGGGTTTAGCGGACAGGGTGACGCCCCAGCATTTT	CASSPGLADRVTPQHF
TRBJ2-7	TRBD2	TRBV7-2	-	TGTGCCAGCAGCCCAGCCGGGACTAGCGTCCACGAGCAGTACTTC	CASSPAGTSVHEQYF
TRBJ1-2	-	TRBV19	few	TGTGCCAGTACCCCAGGGGCAGCTAACTATGGCTACACCTTC	CASTPGAANYGYTF
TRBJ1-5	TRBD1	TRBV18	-	TGTGCCAGCTCACCAGCGACAGGGGATCAGCCCCAGCATTTT	CASSPATGDQPQHF
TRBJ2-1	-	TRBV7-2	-	TGTGCCAGCAGCTTAGCAGCGGGTTCCTACAATGAGCAGTTCTTC	CASSLAAGSYNEQFF
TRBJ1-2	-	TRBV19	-	TGTGCCAGTAGTCGACAGCCTCCTGGAGGCTACACCTTC	CASSRQPPGGYTF
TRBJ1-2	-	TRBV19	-	TGTGCCAGTAGTTCACAGGGTTATGGCTACACCTTC	CASSSQGYGYTF
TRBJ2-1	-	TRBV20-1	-	TGCAGTGCTAGCGGGATCGGTGAGCAGTTCTTC	CSASGIGEQFF